The clone carrying this T cell receptor (beta chain) occurred many times. Its antigen is unknown. This CDR3 region has 13 residues. The germline V and J ends were trimmed by 3 bases and 4 bases, with 12 bases remaining between them. The V gene's germline CDR1 is SQVTM and CDR2 ANQGSEA. The sample belongs to a study of T-cell memory formation after mild COVID-19. One entry per CDR3 protein results from TCRdb running MiXCR on the 5' RACE reads. The sample yields about 600,000 distinct CDR3 sequences, less than 25% seen once. Study results and limitations: Mostly located in CM and EM were contracting CD4+ clones, with contracting CD8+ clones located in EMRA. Nothing confirmed that second-wave clones peaking on day 37 were specific for SARS-CoV-2. Some clones that responded were present in memory (sampled pre-infection), which suggests cross-reactive memory joined.

The specimen was PBMCs or a T cell subset sorted from them (not recorded which). This receptor was obtained from an adult woman who had mild COVID-19 (a few samples of this study predate the infection). Cell type and time point are not known. The V and J genes are TRBV29-1 and TRBJ1-1; no definite D call. Written as DNA, the CDR3 is TGCAGCGTTGATAAGGGTACGGGCACTGAAGCTTTCTTT. Its translation: CSVDKGTGTEAFF.